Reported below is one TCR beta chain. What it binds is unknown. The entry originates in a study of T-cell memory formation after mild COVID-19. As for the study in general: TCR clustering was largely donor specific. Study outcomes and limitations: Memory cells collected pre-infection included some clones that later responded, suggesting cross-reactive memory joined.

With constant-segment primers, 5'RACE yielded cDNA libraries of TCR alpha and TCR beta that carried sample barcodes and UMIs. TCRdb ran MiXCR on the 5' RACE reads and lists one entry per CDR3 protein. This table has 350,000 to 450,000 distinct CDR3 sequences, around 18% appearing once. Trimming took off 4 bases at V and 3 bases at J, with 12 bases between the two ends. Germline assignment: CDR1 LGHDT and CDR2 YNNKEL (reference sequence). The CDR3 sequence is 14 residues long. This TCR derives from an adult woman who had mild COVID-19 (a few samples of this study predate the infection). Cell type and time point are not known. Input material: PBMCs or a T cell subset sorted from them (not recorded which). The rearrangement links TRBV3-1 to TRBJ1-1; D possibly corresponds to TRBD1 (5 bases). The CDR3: CASSLLLGDTEAFF. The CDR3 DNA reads TGTGCCAGCAGCCTCTTGTTAGGGGACACTGAAGCTTTCTTT. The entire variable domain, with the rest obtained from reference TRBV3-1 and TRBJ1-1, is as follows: DTAVSQTPKYLVTQMGNDKSIKCEQNLGHDTMYWYKQDSKKFLKIMFSYNNKELIINETVPNRFSPKSPDKAHLNLHINSLELGDSAVYFCASSLLLGDTEAFFGQGTRLTVV.